This is a list of T cell receptor beta chains from one sample in a study of siplizumab effects on memory and regulatory T cells. The table came from immunoSEQ multiplex PCR; TCRdb's copy has only in-frame clones and leaves some out. In the table there are some 41,000 clones, 89% of which are singletons. Sequences were obtained from naive CD4+ T cells sorted from blood. The receptors come from a human donor in good health. The CDR3 runs from the conserved cysteine through the conserved F or W. A D gene is named only where the DNA matches it firmly. Clone size is given for some rows only: seen once, a few or many times, or a class if the clone is expanded.

j_call,v_call,clone_size,d_call,cdr3_aa,cdr3_nt
TRBJ2-1,TRBV7-6,NA,TRBD2,CASSLAGTSSYNEQFF,TGTGCCAGCAGCTTAGCTGGGACTAGCTCCTACAATGAGCAGTTCTTC
TRBJ2-2,TRBV5-6,NA,TRBD1,CASSLAKTGGHTGELFF,TGTGCCAGCAGCTTGGCCAAAACAGGGGGCCACACCGGGGAGCTGTTTTTT
TRBJ1-2,TRBV19,NA,NA,CASSIDPGYGYTF,TGTGCCAGTAGTATCGATCCAGGCTATGGCTACACCTTC
TRBJ1-1,TRBV6-5,NA,NA,CASSPPGAWGTEAFF,TGTGCCAGCAGTCCGCCCGGGGCTTGGGGCACTGAAGCTTTCTTT
TRBJ2-7,TRBV11-2,NA,TRBD1,CASSFEGGPSTYEQYF,TGTGCCAGCAGCTTCGAAGGGGGCCCCTCAACCTACGAGCAGTACTTC
TRBJ2-2,TRBV19,NA,TRBD1,CASSIQGVTTGELFF,TGTGCCAGTAGTATCCAGGGGGTAACCACCGGGGAGCTGTTTTTT
TRBJ2-7,TRBV25-1,NA,NA,CASSAFGTYEQYF,TGTGCCAGCAGTGCCTTCGGAACCTACGAGCAGTACTTC
TRBJ2-1,TRBV5-1,NA,NA,CASSLGGNEQFF,TGCGCCAGCAGCTTGGGGGGGAATGAGCAGTTCTTC
TRBJ1-2,TRBV5-8,NA,NA,CASSFDRRLGYTF,TGTGCCAGCAGTTTTGACAGGAGACTAGGCTACACCTTC
TRBJ2-7,TRBV19,NA,NA,CASSTPPSGQYF,TGTGCCAGTAGTACCCCCCCCTCGGGGCAGTACTTC
TRBJ2-7,TRBV28,NA,TRBD2,CASSLGAGVKGEQYF,TGTGCCAGCAGTTTAGGAGCGGGAGTGAAGGGCGAGCAGTACTTC
TRBJ2-7,TRBV6-5,NA,NA,CASSTGYEQYF,TGTGCCAGCAGTACGGGCTACGAGCAGTACTTC
TRBJ2-7,TRBV5-1,NA,TRBD2,CASSSASGGGYEQYF,TGCGCCAGCAGCTCAGCTAGCGGGGGGGGCTACGAGCAGTACTTC
TRBJ1-2,TRBV9,NA,NA,CASSADGYGYTF,TGTGCCAGCAGCGCGGACGGTTATGGCTACACCTTC
TRBJ1-5,TRBV7-9,once,NA,CASSRGGQPQHF,TGTGCCAGCAGCCGGGGGGGCCAGCCCCAGCATTTT
TRBJ1-2,TRBV4-1,NA,NA,CASSQDGYGYTF,TGCGCCAGCAGCCAAGATGGGTACGGCTACACCTTC
TRBJ2-3,TRBV2,NA,NA,CASMGITSTDTQYF,TGTGCCAGCATGGGTATTACTAGCACAGATACGCAGTATTTT
TRBJ2-7,TRBV19,NA,NA,CASSTLGQLGGEQYF,TGTGCCAGTAGTACCCTGGGACAGCTCGGAGGGGAGCAGTACTTC
TRBJ1-4,TRBV11-2,NA,NA,CASSWIQGKGNEKLFF,TGTGCCAGCAGCTGGATACAGGGAAAAGGGAATGAAAAACTGTTTTTT
TRBJ2-2,TRBV6-6,once,NA,CASRTSAYANTGELFF,TGTGCCAGCAGGACCTCGGCTTACGCGAACACCGGGGAGCTGTTTTTT
TRBJ1-1,TRBV18,NA,NA,CASTHSQDKQAFF,TGTGCCAGCACGCACAGCCAGGACAAACAAGCTTTCTTT
TRBJ1-2,TRBV19,NA,NA,CASSIQGSGASIYGYTF,TGTGCCAGTAGTATTCAGGGGTCTGGGGCCAGCATCTATGGCTACACCTTC
TRBJ1-2,TRBV11-2,once,NA,CASSLNPGAYGYTF,TGTGCCAGCAGCTTGAATCCGGGGGCCTATGGCTACACCTTC
TRBJ2-3,TRBV10-3,NA,NA,CAVRDTGTDTQYF,TGTGCCGTCCGGGACACTGGCACAGATACGCAGTATTTT
TRBJ2-3,TRBV30,NA,NA,CAWRLRDSRTQYF,TGTGCCTGGAGACTAAGGGACTCCCGGACGCAGTATTTT
TRBJ2-7,TRBV7-9,NA,NA,CASSLGRGGQQYF,TGTGCCAGCAGCTTAGGGCGGGGAGGTCAGCAGTACTTC
TRBJ2-1,TRBV7-9,NA,NA,CASSFGGPGGNEQFF,TGTGCCAGCAGCTTCGGCGGCCCTGGGGGGAATGAGCAGTTCTTC
TRBJ2-3,TRBV7-2,NA,NA,CASTSKDTQYF,TGTGCCAGCACCTCAAAAGATACGCAGTATTTT
TRBJ2-3,TRBV5-6,NA,NA,CASSPGRNTDTQYF,TGTGCCAGCAGCCCCGGACGGAACACAGATACGCAGTATTTT
TRBJ2-3,TRBV14,NA,NA,CASSQAPFTQYF,TGTGCCAGCAGCCAAGCTCCCTTTACGCAGTATTTT
TRBJ1-1,TRBV6-5,NA,TRBD1,CASSYTYRGLGTEAFF,TGTGCCAGCAGTTACACGTACAGGGGGCTGGGCACTGAAGCTTTCTTT
TRBJ1-1,TRBV5-6,NA,NA,CASSYSSTVWKMNTEAFF,TGTGCCAGCAGTTATTCTTCGACAGTTTGGAAAATGAACACTGAAGCTTTCTTT
TRBJ1-2,TRBV5-1,few,TRBD1,CASSLGQGVYGYTF,TGCGCCAGCAGCTTGGGACAGGGGGTCTATGGCTACACCTTC
TRBJ2-7,TRBV5-1,NA,TRBD2,CASSLGGLADPYEQYF,TGCGCCAGCAGCTTGGGGGGACTAGCGGATCCCTACGAGCAGTACTTC
TRBJ1-2,TRBV5-4,NA,NA,CASSLVGDNYGYTF,TGTGCCAGCAGCTTGGTTGGAGACAACTATGGCTACACCTTC
TRBJ1-5,TRBV5-8,once,NA,CASSPSRKWSNQPQHF,TGTGCCAGCAGTCCCTCGAGGAAATGGAGCAATCAGCCCCAGCATTTT
TRBJ2-1,TRBV29-1,NA,NA,CSVQPGTGENEQFF,TGCAGCGTACAGCCCGGGACGGGGGAAAATGAGCAGTTCTTC
TRBJ2-7,TRBV5-1,NA,NA,CASSKEGVGYEQYF,TGCGCCAGCAGTAAGGAAGGGGTAGGGTACGAGCAGTACTTC
TRBJ2-7,TRBV5-6,NA,TRBD1,CASSLDRGRSAASYEQYF,TGTGCCAGCAGCCTGGACAGGGGGCGGTCCGCCGCCTCCTACGAGCAGTACTTC
TRBJ2-7,TRBV6-5,NA,TRBD2,CASSYTGTIPSEQYF,TGTGCCAGCAGTTACACCGGGACTATCCCCAGCGAGCAGTACTTC
TRBJ1-2,TRBV19,few,TRBD1,CASSSGQLDYGYTF,TGTGCCAGTAGCTCGGGACAGCTTGATTATGGCTACACCTTC
TRBJ1-5,TRBV10-3,NA,NA,CATSLGGINQPQHF,TGTGCCACCTCGTTAGGGGGGATCAATCAGCCCCAGCATTTT
TRBJ1-6,TRBV5-4,NA,NA,CASSFGGENSPLHF,TGTGCCAGCAGCTTTGGGGGGGAGAATTCACCCCTCCACTTT
TRBJ1-4,TRBV5-1,NA,NA,CASSVQGLTNEKLFF,TGCGCCAGCAGCGTCCAGGGGCTAACTAATGAAAAACTGTTTTTT
TRBJ2-3,TRBV5-6,NA,NA,CASSLGGGGVTQYF,TGTGCCAGCAGCTTGGGAGGGGGCGGGGTAACGCAGTATTTT
TRBJ2-3,TRBV11-2,once,TRBD2,CASSRAGEVSDTQYF,TGTGCCAGCAGCCGAGCGGGAGAGGTTTCCGATACGCAGTATTTT
TRBJ1-2,TRBV9,NA,TRBD1,CASSAGTGVLGYGYTF,TGTGCCAGCAGCGCCGGGACAGGGGTTTTGGGGTATGGCTACACCTTC
TRBJ1-5,TRBV7-8,NA,NA,CASSPLAQYNQPQHF,TGTGCCAGCAGCCCCTTGGCACAATACAATCAGCCCCAGCATTTT
TRBJ2-6,TRBV4-1,NA,TRBD2,CASRKIPVREGSGANVLTF,TGCGCCAGCAGAAAGATCCCCGTCAGGGAGGGGTCTGGGGCCAACGTCCTGACTTTC
TRBJ2-7,TRBV14,once,NA,CASSLQGPSYEQYF,TGTGCCAGCAGCCTCCAGGGCCCCTCCTACGAGCAGTACTTC
TRBJ2-1,TRBV4-1,once,TRBD2,CASSRSPASGGLREQFF,TGCGCCAGCAGCCGTTCGCCTGCTAGCGGGGGGTTACGGGAGCAGTTCTTC
TRBJ2-5,TRBV2,once,NA,CASKEEETQYF,TGTGCCAGCAAAGAGGAAGAGACCCAGTACTTC